This TCR beta chain is from a study of blood T cell repertoires in COVID-19. Profiling relied on immunoSEQ multiplex PCR, and the TCRdb table lists in-frame clones only, not all of them. The sample holds fewer than 100,000 clones; 70% to 90% are singletons and the top ten take less than 9%. The germline V gene encodes CDR1 SGHAT and CDR2 FQNNGV. Germline trimming cut 4 bases from V and 4 bases from J; bases unmatched to any gene: 5. The CDR3 loop spans 14 amino acids. This clonotype was obtained from a man aged 60 to 69 with acute or convalescent COVID-19. Specimen: peripheral blood. The chain is built from TRBV11-2 and TRBJ1-1, with 8 bases lining up with TRBD1. CDR3 coding DNA: TGTGCCAGCAGCTCGGACAGGGACGCCACTGAAGCTTTCTTT. Its protein product is CASSSDRDATEAFF.